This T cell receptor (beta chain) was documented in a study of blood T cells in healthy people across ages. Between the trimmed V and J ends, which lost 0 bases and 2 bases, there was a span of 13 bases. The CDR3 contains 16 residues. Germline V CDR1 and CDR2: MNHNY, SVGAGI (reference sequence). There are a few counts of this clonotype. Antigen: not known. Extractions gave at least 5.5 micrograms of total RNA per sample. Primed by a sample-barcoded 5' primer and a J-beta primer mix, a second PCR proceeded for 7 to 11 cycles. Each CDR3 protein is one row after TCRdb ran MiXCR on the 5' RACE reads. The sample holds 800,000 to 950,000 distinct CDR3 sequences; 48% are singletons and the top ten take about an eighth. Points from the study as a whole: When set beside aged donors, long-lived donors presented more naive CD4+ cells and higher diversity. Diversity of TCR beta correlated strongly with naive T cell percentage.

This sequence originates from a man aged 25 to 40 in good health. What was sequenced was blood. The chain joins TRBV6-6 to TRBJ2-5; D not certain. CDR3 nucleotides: TGTGCCAGCAGTTACTCGACGCCAGTGCCACAAGAGACCCAGTACTTC. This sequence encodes CASSYSTPVPQETQYF.